The 2 T cell receptor beta chains below come from one sample, sequenced in a study of a mutant IDH1 vaccine in newly diagnosed glioma. The antigens for these receptors are not known. TCRdb's copy holds only in-frame clones and misses some; the assay was immunoSEQ multiplex PCR. In the table there are fewer than 35,000 clones, 90% of which are singletons. Noted time point: week 11, during vaccination. The study gave 300 ug of mutant IDH1 20-mer peptide per vaccine dose, with topical imiquimod. The material was PBMCs, obtained from a glioma patient whose treatment included an IDH1 peptide vaccine. The receptors stem from a man aged 18 to 35 with glioma.

V and J are TRBV7-2 and TRBJ2-5; the D is unclear. From germline, CDR1 is SGHTA and CDR2 FQGNSA. The CDR3 sequence is 15 residues long. Trimming pared 0 bases from V and 1 base from J, leaving 9 bases between. The CDR3, as DNA: TGTGCCAGCAGCTTAGCTGGGCGGATCCAAGAGACCCAGTACTTC. Translated: CASSLAGRIQETQYF.

The V and J genes are TRBV4-1 and TRBJ2-2; D is unclear. Germline-derived CDR1 and CDR2 are MGHRA and YSYEKL. The V and J ends lost 1 base and 3 bases respectively, with 9 bases between them. There are 15 residues in the CDR3. CDR3 bases: TGCGCCAGCAGCCAAGCCGGCTCGTACACCGGGGAGCTGTTTTTT. This sequence encodes CASSQAGSYTGELFF.